What follows are 27 T cell receptor beta chains derived from one specimen sequenced in a study of regulatory T cells in long-lasting Graves disease. Time point in this sample: persistent/refractory GD, antithyroid drugs over 5 years with positive TRAb. Construction of the TCR library relied on RNA isolated from PBMCs. In building TCR beta libraries, iRepertoire HTBI primers were used together with Arm-PCR of CDR3 regions. From the multiplex PCR reads, TCRdb called clonotypes with MiXCR, one entry per CDR3 protein. This sample yields roughly 300,000 distinct CDR3 sequences, of which 22% are seen a single time; around 50% belongs to the top ten. Source: peripheral blood mononuclear cells (PBMCs), taken when the disease was refractory, from a patient treated with antithyroid drugs. These receptors were taken from a female donor with Graves disease.

In its sample, this clonotype was seen a few times. The J gene is TRBJ2-5, the V gene TRBV2; D is possibly TRBD2 (6 bases). Germline V gene data show CDR1 as SNHLY and CDR2 as FYNNEI. The CDR3 is made up of 13 amino acids. V lost 6 bases to trimming and J lost 5 bases, with 13 bases between them. The DNA of the CDR3 is TGTGCCAGCAGGGGGGGTTCACGGGAGACCCAGTACTTC. Protein sequence: CASRGGSRETQYF. Complete variable domain (other parts from reference TRBV2 and TRBJ2-5): EPEVTQTPSHQVTQMGQEVILRCVPISNHLYFYWYRQILGQKVEFLVSFYNNEISEKSEIFDDQFSVERPDGSNFTLKIRSTKLEDSAMYFCASRGGSRETQYFGPGTRLLVL.

This clonotype was counted only a few times. The chain joins TRBV20-1 to TRBJ2-7; the match to TRBD2 covers 10 bases. CDR1 is DFQATT, CDR2 SNEGSKA, per germline (reference sequence). V trimming: 2 bases; J trimming: 3 bases; junction bases outside the gene matches: 1. CDR3 length equals 13 residues. CDR3 loop: CSARTSGNYEQYF. The CDR3 nucleotides are TGCAGTGCTAGAACTAGCGGGAACTACGAGCAGTACTTC.

This clonotype was seen more than once but under ten times. The V and J genes are TRBV29-1 and TRBJ2-7; a weak D match, TRBD2 (5 bases). Germline CDR1 and CDR2: SQVTM and ANQGSEA. V lost 5 bases to trimming and J lost 3 bases, with 14 bases between them. This CDR3 region has 13 residues. The CDR3 DNA reads as TGCAGCGTTCGGTCCTCCGGGGACTACGAGCAGTACTTC. It yields the protein CSVRSSGDYEQYF.

This clonotype showed up just a few times. This chain's CDR3 is CASTPGQAFNQPQHF. For the CDR3, the DNA is TGTGCCAGCACCCCGGGACAGGCCTTCAATCAGCCCCAGCATTTT. The V gene is TRBV6-2 or TRBV6-3, the J gene TRBJ1-5; 8 bases agree with TRBD1. V dropped 7 bases and J dropped 3; count of bases not matched to a gene: 8. Germline CDR1 reads MNHEY; CDR2 reads SVGEGT. This CDR3 has 15 amino acids.

At least ten counts were recorded for this clonotype. The rearrangement uses TRBV3-1 and TRBJ1-4; D remains unclear. This CDR3 is built from 15 residues. Germline CDR1 LGHDT, CDR2 YNNKEL (reference sequence). Trimming took 0 bases from V and 6 from J, leaving 11 bases between them. This CDR3 is CASSQDYGVDEKLFF. DNA for the CDR3: TGTGCCAGCAGCCAAGATTACGGGGTTGATGAAAAACTGTTTTTT.

A few counts support this clonotype. CDR3 DNA: TGCAGCGTAGCAACAGGGGGCTATCAGCCCCAGCATTTT. It is translated as CSVATGGYQPQHF. This chain uses TRBV29-1 with TRBJ1-5; the match to TRBD1 covers 9 bases. V shed 6 bases and J 5 bases; nucleotides not matched to a gene: 5. Germline CDR1 reads SQVTM; CDR2 reads ANQGSEA. This CDR3 is 13 amino acids long.

This clonotype has ten or more counts. The chain combines TRBV19 with TRBJ2-6; D remains unclear. Trimming pared 3 bases from V and 0 bases from J, leaving 6 bases between. The germline V gene encodes CDR1 LNHDA and CDR2 SQIVND (reference sequence). The CDR3 runs to 15 residues. CDR3 region: CASSIGRSGANVLTF. The CDR3 DNA sequence: TGTGCCAGTAGTATTGGCCGCTCTGGGGCCAACGTCCTGACTTTC.

The chain joins TRBV18 to TRBJ1-6, with a possible D match to TRBD1 (5 bases). The CDR3 sequence is 12 residues long. Per germline, CDR1 KGHSH and CDR2 LQKENI. Trimming cost V 3 bases and J 15 bases, with 12 bases left between them. The CDR3 region has the DNA TGTGCCAGCTCACCCCAGGGTTCTATCCTCCACTTT. This sequence encodes CASSPQGSILHF.

The sample holds a few counts of this clonotype. The rearrangement joins TRBV28 to TRBJ2-7, with 8 bases matching TRBD1. The length of the CDR3 is 12 residues. In germline, CDR1 is MDHEN, CDR2 SYDVKM. With 8 bases clipped from V and 3 bases from J, the junction kept 3 bases outside the gene matches. CDR3 in amino acids: CASRTGRYEQYF. CDR3 sequence (DNA): TGTGCCAGCCGGACAGGGCGCTACGAGCAGTACTTC.

This chain joins TRBV10-3 and TRBJ2-5; TRBD2 matches at 8 bases. Germline values: CDR1 ENHRY, CDR2 SYGVKD. V trimming: 3 bases; J trimming: 5 bases; junction bases outside the gene matches: 11. This CDR3 region has 16 residues. This CDR3 reads CAISEGAGESLETQYF. The CDR3 DNA follows: TGTGCCATCAGTGAAGGAGCGGGAGAATCATTGGAGACCCAGTACTTC.

The sample holds a few counts of this clonotype. This chain uses TRBV30 with TRBJ2-2; TRBD2 agrees at 7 bases. The V and J ends lost 1 base and 8 bases, in that order; junction bases with no gene match: 4. Germline V CDR1 and CDR2: GTSNPN, SVGIG (reference sequence). The CDR3 extends over 13 amino acids. CDR3 sequence: CAWSDAGAGELFF. In nucleotides, the CDR3 is TGTGCCTGGAGTGACGCGGGAGCGGGGGAGCTGTTTTTT.

At least ten counts were recorded for this clonotype. The junction shows a germline mismatch at one end, possibly a read error. The V call is TRBV28, the J call TRBJ1-4; possibly TRBD1 for D (5 bases). This CDR3 region has 15 residues. The germline CDR1 and CDR2 sequences are MDHEN and SYDVKM. For the CDR3, the DNA is TGTGCCAGCAGTTTATGGACAGAGGTTAATCAAAAACTGTTTTTT. Translated: CASSLWTEVNQKLFF.

This clonotype was seen repeatedly, ten times or more. The genes are TRBV15 and TRBJ2-2; possible D gene TRBD2, 5 bases. The CDR3 is made up of 12 amino acids. Germline V lookup: CDR1 LNHNV, CDR2 YYDKDF (reference sequence). The V end was cut by 5 bases, the J end by 8 bases, with 9 bases between. The CDR3 DNA follows: TGTGCCACCAGCGCGAGGGCTGGGGAGCTGTTTTTT. It is translated as CATSARAGELFF.

The rearrangement links TRBV4-1 to TRBJ1-5; D might be TRBD1 (5 bases). Germline loops: CDR1 MGHRA, CDR2 YSYEKL. This CDR3 has 15 residues. V lost 5 bases to trimming and J lost 5 bases, with 16 bases between them. In DNA, the CDR3 is TGCGCCAGCAGCTTGACCGGGGGGTCGCATCAGCCCCAGCATTTT. It translates to CASSLTGGSHQPQHF.

In the case of this clonotype: A much larger clone is a single base away; this may be a read error. V usage is TRBV7-9 and J usage is TRBJ2-7; 9 nucleotides align to TRBD2. This CDR3 is 15 amino acids long. The germline V gene has CDR1 SEHNR and CDR2 FQNEAQ (reference sequence). V shed 4 bases, J shed 4 bases, and the junction held 8 bases outside the gene matches. The CDR3 DNA sequence: TGTGCCAGCAGCTCAACGACTAGCGGAGGGTACGAGCAGTACTTC. This translates into CASSSTTSGGYEQYF.

This clonotype was detected ten times or more. This chain connects TRBV28 to TRBJ1-5, with no clear D. In germline, CDR1 is MDHEN, CDR2 SYDVKM. This CDR3 has 15 amino acids. Trimming took 5 bases from V and 2 from J, leaving 13 bases between them. CDR3 amino acids: CASSTEGRGNQPQHF. In DNA, the CDR3 is TGTGCCAGCAGTACGGAGGGTCGGGGCAATCAGCCCCAGCATTTT.

Ten or more counts support this clonotype. This chain connects TRBV12-3 or TRBV12-4 to TRBJ1-1, with D maybe TRBD1 (5 bases). The CDR3 loop spans 12 amino acids. The ends were cut back, 0 bases at V and 10 bases at J, with 9 bases in the middle. Here the CDR3 reads CASSLAQGIAFF. As DNA, the CDR3 is TGTGCCAGCAGTTTAGCTCAGGGAATAGCTTTCTTT.

This clonotype turned up a few times. One end of the junction is discordant with germline, which a read error may explain. This chain connects TRBV9 to TRBJ1-6, with no clear D. From germline, CDR1 is SGDLS and CDR2 YYNGEE. The CDR3 runs to 14 residues. The CDR3: CVSSLTPQNSPLHF. CDR3 DNA sequence: TGTGTCAGCAGCCTCACCCCTCAAAATTCACCCCTCCACTTT.

Only a few counts were recorded for this clonotype. This chain joins TRBV10-3 and TRBJ2-6; D is undetermined. This CDR3 region has 16 residues. Germline V lookup: CDR1 ENHRY, CDR2 SYGVKD. Trimming left V 0 bases short and J 2 bases short, with 8 bases between. Here the CDR3 reads CAISESRNTGANVLTF. The DNA for the CDR3 is TGTGCCATCAGTGAGTCAAGGAATACTGGGGCCAACGTCCTGACTTTC.

This clonotype has a handful of counts. The chain uses TRBV30 and TRBJ1-1, with D maybe TRBD1 (6 bases). The CDR3 has 12 amino acids. The V gene lost 3 bases and the J gene lost 4 bases, with 9 bases spanning the gap. The germline gives CDR1 GTSNPN, CDR2 SVGIG (reference sequence). CDR3 sequence reads: CAWREDSTEAFF. The DNA of the CDR3 is TGTGCCTGGAGGGAGGACAGCACTGAAGCTTTCTTT.

This clonotype occurred many times. This rearrangement joins TRBV7-2 to TRBJ2-7, with D perhaps matching TRBD1 (5 bases). The CDR3 runs 15 residues. Germline V gene sequence: CDR1 SGHTA, CDR2 FQGNSA. V lost 1 base and J 5 bases, leaving 15 bases between the germline ends. DNA for the CDR3: TGTGCCAGCAGCTTAGGTGCAACAGGTCCCAACGAGCAGTACTTC. This translates into CASSLGATGPNEQYF.

In this sample, this clonotype turned up many times. The gene calls are TRBV2 and TRBJ2-7; D is possibly TRBD2 (6 bases). V was clipped by 6 bases and J by 3 bases, with 9 bases between them. This CDR3 region has 12 residues. CDR1 and CDR2 from the germline V gene are SNHLY and FYNNEI. CDR3 sequence reads: CASRAGSYEQYF. CDR3 DNA: TGTGCCAGCAGGGCCGGGAGCTACGAGCAGTACTTC.

V is TRBV27 and J is TRBJ2-7, with D uncertain. Per germline, CDR1 MNHEY and CDR2 SMNVEV (reference sequence). The CDR3 consists of 14 residues. V lost 3 bases to trimming and J lost 2 bases, with 11 bases between them. CDR3 coding DNA: TGTGCCAGCAGTTTTACCGGGCCCACCTACGAGCAGTACTTC. It specifies CASSFTGPTYEQYF.

The chain carries TRBV27 and TRBJ1-3, with unresolved D. Germline V lookup: CDR1 MNHEY, CDR2 SMNVEV (reference sequence). The CDR3 extends over 18 amino acids. Trimming removed 0 bases from V and 0 bases from J, with 15 bases in between. The DNA of the CDR3 is TGTGCCAGCAGTTTATCGTGGCGGAGAGGGAGCTCTGGAAACACCATATATTTT. This sequence encodes CASSLSWRRGSSGNTIYF.

V gene TRBV7-2 combines with J gene TRBJ1-1; no firm D call. The CDR3 has 12 amino acids. Looked up from germline, CDR1 is SGHTA and CDR2 is FQGNSA. With 4 bases removed from V and 4 bases from J, the gap between germline ends came to 7 bases. The chain's CDR3 is CASSSWTTEAFF. CDR3 nucleotides: TGTGCCAGCAGCTCTTGGACCACTGAAGCTTTCTTT.

This clonotype was seen repeatedly, ten times or more. The chain recombines TRBV6-1 with TRBJ2-1; 10 bases align to TRBD1. Germline CDR1 and CDR2: MNHNS and SASEGT. Unmatched junction bases numbered 4, after V lost 7 bases and J lost 4 bases. The CDR3 extends over 14 amino acids. As DNA, the CDR3 is TGTGCCAGCAAGTGGGACAGGGGATACAATGAGCAGTTCTTC. Translating it yields CASKWDRGYNEQFF.

On this clonotype: A read error is possible here, since a much larger clone lies one base away. The chain has TRBV6-5 and TRBJ1-5; D not resolved. The DNA end favors TRBJ2-3, so the J call may be wrong. Germline CDR1 MNHEY, CDR2 SVGAGI. CDR3 length equals 13 residues. CDR3 coding DNA: TGTGCCAGCAGTTACCTTGGGGATCAGCCCCAGTATTTT. Translated: CASSYLGDQPQYF.